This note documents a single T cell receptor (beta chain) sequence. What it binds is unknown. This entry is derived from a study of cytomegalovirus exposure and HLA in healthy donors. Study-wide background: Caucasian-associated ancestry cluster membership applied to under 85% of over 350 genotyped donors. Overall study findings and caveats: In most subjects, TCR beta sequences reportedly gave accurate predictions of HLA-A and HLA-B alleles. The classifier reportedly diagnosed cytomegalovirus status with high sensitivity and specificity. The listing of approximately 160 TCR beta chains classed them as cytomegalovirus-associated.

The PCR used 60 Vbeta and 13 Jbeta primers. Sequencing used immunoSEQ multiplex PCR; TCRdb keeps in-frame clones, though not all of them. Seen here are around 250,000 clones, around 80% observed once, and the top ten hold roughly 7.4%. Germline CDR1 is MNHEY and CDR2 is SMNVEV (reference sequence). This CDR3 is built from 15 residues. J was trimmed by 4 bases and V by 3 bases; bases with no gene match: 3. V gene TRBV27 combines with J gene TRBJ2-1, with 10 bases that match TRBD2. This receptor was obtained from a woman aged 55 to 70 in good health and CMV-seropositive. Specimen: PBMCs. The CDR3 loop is CASSFGLAAYNEQFF. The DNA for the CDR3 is TGTGCCAGCAGTTTCGGACTAGCGGCGTACAATGAGCAGTTCTTC.